This passage covers 11 T cell receptor beta chains from one sample sequenced in a study of blood T cell repertoires in COVID-19. Only in-frame clones appear in the TCRdb table, and some are missing; sequencing was by immunoSEQ multiplex PCR. The sample holds over 200,000 clones, more than 85% seen once. Source material: peripheral blood. Every receptor here comes from a young adult with COVID-19, enrolled during active disease.

This clone was found once. The chain links TRBV11-3 to TRBJ2-2, with 7 bases fitting TRBD2. Trimming removed 1 base from V and 4 bases from J; junction bases left unmatched: 12. CDR1 and CDR2 (germline): SGHNT, YENEEA. This CDR3 region has 18 residues. CDR3 nucleotide sequence: TGTGCCAGCAGCTTAGTCAGTACGCGGGAGCCGGGCACCGGGGAGCTGTTTTTT. Amino acids: CASSLVSTREPGTGELFF.

A note on this clone: The junction differs from germline at one of its ends, possibly a read error. J is TRBJ1-2 and V is TRBV11-2; a possible D gene is TRBD1 (6 bases). The CDR3 consists of 15 residues. Germline CDR1 reads SGHAT; CDR2 reads FQNNGV. In DNA, the CDR3 is TGTGCCAGCAGCATAGACAGGTTGCAGAACTATGGCTACACCTTC. Protein product: CASSIDRLQNYGYTF. The full variable domain, completed using reference TRBV11-2 and TRBJ1-2, is EAGVAQSPRYKIIEKRQSVAFWCNPISGHATLYWYQQILGQGPKLLIQFQNNGVVDDSQLPKDRFSAERLKGVDSTLKIQPAKLEDSAVYLCASSIDRLQNYGYTFGSGTRLTVV.

J is TRBJ1-1 and V is TRBV9, with D maybe TRBD1 (6 bases). The V gene's germline CDR1 is SGDLS and CDR2 YYNGEE. Trimming took 1 base from V and 1 from J, leaving 8 bases between them. The CDR3 has 14 residues. The DNA for the CDR3 is TGTGCCAGCAGCGTATCGGGACAGAACACTGAAGCTTTCTTT. Protein product: CASSVSGQNTEAFF.

The CDR3 DNA reads TGTGCCTACCGCCGAGCCGGTGGAAACACCATATATTTT. This gives the protein CAYRRAGGNTIYF. The chain has TRBV11-2 and TRBJ1-3, with D hard to call. Germline CDR1 is SGHAT and CDR2 is FQNNGV. The CDR3 totals 13 residues. V was shortened by 11 bases and J by 3 bases, with 14 bases between the two germline ends.

The gene calls are TRBV6-6 and TRBJ1-3; 7 nucleotides agree with TRBD1. The CDR3 sequence is 16 residues long. Germline V gives CDR1 MNHNY, CDR2 SVGAGI (reference sequence). The V gene end was trimmed by 4 bases and the J gene end by 2 bases; junction bases not matched to a gene: 8. CDR3 in DNA: TGTGCCAGCAGTTTCTTACCGCAGGGGGCTGGAAACACCATATATTTT. This codes for CASSFLPQGAGNTIYF.

The chain combines TRBV6-5 with TRBJ1-2; 7 bases align to TRBD1. V was pared by 7 bases and J by 0 bases, with 8 bases of the junction left unmatched. CDR1 and CDR2 from the germline V gene are MNHEY and SVGAGI. The CDR3 loop spans 15 amino acids. DNA for the CDR3: TGTGCCAGCAACCCCGGGACAGCGACTAACTATGGCTACACCTTC. It encodes CASNPGTATNYGYTF.

The chain has TRBV3-1 (or the pseudogene TRBV3-2) and TRBJ1-2, with a weak D call TRBD1 (6 bases). This CDR3 region has 14 residues. Trimming removed 1 base at V and 6 bases at J, with 12 bases between. In germline, CDR1 is LGHDT, CDR2 YNNKEL (reference sequence). As DNA, the CDR3 is TGTGCCAGCAGCCAAGTTGAGGGGGAGAATGGCTACACCTTC. It translates to CASSQVEGENGYTF.

The V gene is TRBV9, the J gene TRBJ2-2; D gene ambiguous. The CDR3 totals 13 residues. Germline V gene data show CDR1 as SGDLS and CDR2 as YYNGEE. Trimming pared 5 bases from V and 1 base from J, leaving 6 bases between. The CDR3 nucleotides are TGTGCCAGCAGTGCCGGGAACACCGGGGAGCTGTTTTTT. It specifies CASSAGNTGELFF. Filled out from reference TRBV9 and TRBJ2-2, the complete variable domain reads DSGVTQTPKHLITATGQRVTLRCSPRSGDLSVYWYQQSLDQGLQFLIQYYNGEERAKGNILERFSAQQFPDLHSELNLSSLELGDSALYFCASSAGNTGELFFGEGSRLTVL.

The chain recombines TRBV4-2 with TRBJ2-7; possibly TRBD1 for D (6 bases). CDR1 and CDR2 (germline): LGHNA, YNFKEQ. The CDR3 loop spans 18 amino acids. Deletions cut 0 bases from V and 6 bases from J, with 24 bases between. The CDR3 loop is CASSQDQRGGRGMGEQYF. In nucleotides, the CDR3 is TGTGCCAGCAGCCAAGACCAGAGGGGTGGCAGGGGAATGGGCGAGCAGTACTTC.

The chain is built from TRBV6-6 and TRBJ2-3; D remains unclear. Germline values: CDR1 MNHNY, CDR2 SVGAGI (reference sequence). The CDR3 spans 13 residues. V shed 0 bases and J shed 4 bases, with 5 bases lying between them. CDR3 sequence reads: CASSYSPADTQYF. The CDR3 nucleotides are TGTGCCAGCAGTTACTCTCCGGCAGATACGCAGTATTTT.

This chain links TRBV27 with TRBJ2-7; TRBD1 might be the D (5 bases). Germline lookup yields CDR1 MNHEY and CDR2 SMNVEV (reference sequence). The CDR3 is 13 amino acids. The ends were cut back, 4 bases at V and 7 bases at J, with 14 bases in the middle. CDR3 in DNA: TGTGCCAGCAGTTATGGGGCCACACAGGAGCAGTACTTC. Protein: CASSYGATQEQYF.